This TCR beta chain was obtained from a study of cytomegalovirus exposure and HLA in healthy donors (dated 2017 in TCRdb). For the wider study: According to an earlier analysis of 550 to 700 of the donors, about 170 million T cells yielded over 90 million unique TCR beta sequences and more than 250 Gb of sequence data. Around 300 gigabases of sequencing data and tens of millions of unique TCR sequences were included in an early release covering several hundred HLA-typed donors. Of the roughly 400 genotyped donors, less than 90% were placed in the genetic ancestry cluster associated with self-reported Caucasian donors. The study aimed to test whether signatures of past pathogen exposure could be identified by cataloging public T cell receptors. Using immunosequencing, the study profiled T cell repertoires from fewer than 700 subjects and related those repertoires to cytomegalovirus serostatus. Besides the first cohort of hundreds of subjects, a separate validation cohort made up of 120 different subjects was used. To predict cytomegalovirus infection status, the study brought together high-throughput TCR immunosequencing, statistical association of individual TCRs with disease status, and machine learning. A later analysis re-examined previously published TCR beta repertoires from more than 550 donors and added high-resolution HLA genotyping to investigate patterns of TCR occurrence. Rather than drawing on any new phenotypic data, the later analysis identified candidate immune exposures from TCR beta sequences and the way those sequences occurred across donors. In an earlier analysis of over 550 of the donors, high-throughput TCR beta sequencing was used to judge whether each TCR beta V gene segment behaved as functional or pseudogenic. Donor age, sex, ethnicity and CMV serostatus were compiled alongside the repertoire data. A later genetic analysis took genome-wide SNP genotypes for 398 of the 666 donors and used that subset as a discovery cohort. Every discovery cohort repertoire had been produced on one sequencing platform. HLA typing covered class I and class II loci at four-digit resolution. The number of typed donors differed by locus: about 620-640 for A, B, C, DRB1 and DQB1; 522 for DQA1; roughly 600 for DPA1; and roughly 490 for DPB1. Because of strong linkage in the cohort, five DR-DQ haplotypes were treated as single units for association and clustering. Across some 400 genotyped donors of the cohort, an average of approximately 220,000 unique TCR beta nucleotide sequences per donor were sequenced, and roughly 20% of those sequences were non-productive.

Concerning this clone itself: No antigen is known for it. Base qualities are not recorded, but no much larger clone differs from it by a single base.

For this chain, trimming is 3 bases at the V end and 2 bases at the J end, and the number of junction bases without a gene match is 2. CDR1 and CDR2 are read off the germline V gene as SGDLS and YYNGEE. From the cysteine through the phenylalanine, the CDR3 covers 14 amino acids. The retained sequence is limited to the CDR3, 42 bases, with the frame set at the first base. The library was built by means of the immunoSEQ multiplex PCR assay. The multiplex PCR relied on a mix of 60 forward primers for TCR Vbeta segments and 13 reverse primers for TCR Jbeta segments. The CDR3 region of rearranged TCR beta genes was amplified from genomic DNA with a multiplex PCR assay. Amplified TCR beta libraries were sequenced as 87-base-pair reads on the Illumina HiSeq System. The paper's processing steps were these. In a later analysis, tens of millions of unique TCR beta chains were counted across the 500 to 700 repertoires, and about 9.9 million of these chains were shared by at least two donors. A nearest-neighbor algorithm error-corrected the raw reads and collapsed the reads into unique sequences, merging closely related sequences to remove PCR and sequencing errors. V, D and J gene segments were assigned by aligning CDR3 sequences to IMGT reference sequences. For a sequence to be retained, at least a six-nucleotide match to both a V gene segment and a J gene segment was required. Rearrangements were classified as productive when the CDR3 lacked stop codons and remained in frame with V and J, and all other rearrangements were classified as non-productive. Following IMGT convention, CDR3 was defined as the stretch from the second conserved V-encoded cysteine to the conserved J-encoded phenylalanine. In an earlier analysis of roughly 610 of the donors, sequences lacking an unambiguous match to a single V gene segment were excluded. In an earlier analysis of 587 of the donors, a V segment was called functional when productive rearrangements were above 56.7%, and segregating when the standard deviation between donors exceeded 5%. A statistical classification framework was built to diagnose cytomegalovirus status from the catalog of TCR beta chain sequences. In a later analysis, V and J genes were assigned by comparing TCR nucleotide sequences against IMGT/GENE-DB human TR gene sequences. A later analysis assigned CDR3 sequences and most-parsimonious VDJ recombination scenarios with the TCRdist pipeline. A later analysis defined each TCR beta chain by its CDR3 amino acid sequence plus V-gene family, and excluded reads lacking a unique V-gene family. In a later analysis, 500 to 700 highly shared, low-generation-probability nucleotide sequences were removed to address suspected cross-contamination and a sequencing artifact. For each public chain, a later analysis derived a clonal expansion index from normalized ranks of inferred template counts within each repertoire. In a later analysis, generation probabilities were computed with a VDJ recombination model fitted to out-of-frame rearrangements, and the resulting probabilities were checked against IGoR. A later analysis scored TCR-TCR, TCR-HLA and TCR-CMV co-occurrence with hypergeometric tests, applying a repertoire-size bias correction to TCR pairs. A later analysis estimated false discovery rates by permuting HLA or CMV assignments 20 times. In a later analysis, co-occurring TCRs were grouped with DBSCAN, and TCRdist sequence similarity was added when clustering was performed within HLA-allele-positive subsets. For co-occurrence clustering, repertoires with fewer than 30,000 or more than 120,000 public chains were excluded, along with 4 to 6 repertoires with anomalous nucleotide sharing. The clones in this table, taken by TCRdb from immuneACCESS, are in-frame only. Not every clone is retained; where verified, under half of the shortfall comes from an unresolved V gene, and the cause of the rest is unknown. V and J calls plus clone size are reproduced from that table; the DNA served to infer D and trimming. For this sample the table gives more than 95,000 clones, of which more than 75% were detected only once. The ten largest clones capture about 1.8% of the sample.

In total, about 650 healthy bone marrow donors made up the cohort. At the time of sampling, all cohort members were nominally healthy, though unrecorded immune exposures were likely present. The donor was CMV seronegative and was included in the group of a few hundred seronegative cohort members. A peripheral blood sample was provided by each donor, and peripheral blood mononuclear cells were used for TCR beta sequencing. The Qiagen DNeasy Blood Extraction Kit was used to extract genomic DNA from the blood cell samples. Study-wide findings and limitations: In a later analysis, the rate of TCR association differed among HLA loci, with DRB1 alleles having the most associated TCRs and HLA-C alleles having the fewest. A later analysis associated 15,000 or so TCR beta sequences with specific HLA alleles at a false discovery rate of 0.05. An association between a missense DCLRE1C variant and V-gene and J-gene trimming of TCR beta chains was found in a later genetic analysis and replicated in an independent cohort. Compared with equally common non-associated chains, HLA-associated TCR beta chains in a later analysis were more clonally expanded and had lower generation probabilities. Strong co-occurrence of HLA alleles, especially DR and DQ, made assigning TCR associations to individual alleles difficult. The study gave a list of about 160 TCR beta chains associated with cytomegalovirus. Cytomegalovirus status was reported to be diagnosed by the classifier with high specificity and sensitivity in both the original and validation cohorts. Sequencing depth was assumed to be roughly uniform across donors in the presence/absence analyses, though that assumption may not hold. Broadly in line with IMGT annotations, most TCR beta V segments showed up in productive rearrangements about 87% or about 30% of the time in an earlier analysis of around 600 of the donors. Linkage disequilibrium might explain the correlated functional status among segregating V segments, but an unknown experimental factor could not be excluded. The cohort was sequenced for TCR beta chains only, and without alpha or paired-chain data the features that could be detected were limited. A cluster of highly shared sequence variants was judged likely to be a technical artifact of the sequencing pipeline. Over 15 rarely observed V segments, including chromosome 9 orphons, were excluded from the earlier analysis of 550 to 700 of the donors because counts were too low. In a later analysis, most CMV-associated TCR beta chains were found to appear HLA-restricted, with HLA associations seemingly driven largely by CMV exposure. The authors suggested that the approach could potentially be generalized to other disease states and immunological phenotypes. Three of the identified cytomegalovirus-associated TCR beta chains were confirmed in vitro to be specific for cytomegalovirus antigens. Because HLA typing was missing for some donors at each locus, association tests included only the typed subset. For the cohort, immune exposure information was limited to CMV serostatus. While some public TCRs were present in many individuals, most TCR sequences turned up only very rarely across donors. According to a later genetic analysis, donors in an Asian-associated ancestry cluster had fewer N-insertions in productive TCRs than the roughly 670-donor mean. A later analysis reported that several top co-occurrence clusters appeared linked to parvovirus B19, influenza, CMV and Epstein-Barr virus. Some IMGT-functional V segments, including TRBV6-2 and TRBV6-3, could not be distinguished by the 87-base-pair reads and were therefore excluded. A further reported finding was that TCR beta sequences accurately predicted the HLA-A and HLA-B alleles for most subjects in the first cohort.

This sequence uses TRBV9 and TRBJ1-2, with 9 bases aligning to TRBD1. This TCR was recovered from a man between 18 and 35 years old in good health and CMV-seronegative. The specimen sequenced was PBMCs. The base sequence is TGTGCCAGCAGCGCAACAGGGGGCAACTATGGCTACACCTTC. It codes for CASSATGGNYGYTF.